This T cell receptor (beta chain) was sequenced in a study of PD-L1 blockade in urothelial cancer. Study background: Male patients with bladder-origin urothelial cancer numbered about 90% of the 29.

CDR3 size: 16 residues. Trimming took off 0 bases at V and 4 bases at J, with 15 bases between the two ends. Germline V gene data show CDR1 as SGDLS and CDR2 as YYNGEE. For each patient, 1 to 8 samples were obtained, pretreatment and on-treatment. Generated by immunoSEQ multiplex PCR, the TCRdb table keeps only in-frame clones and is missing some. The sample has just under 30,000 clones; 70% to 90% are singletons. This chain links TRBV9 with TRBJ2-3; D gene unclear. This TCR came from a man aged 50 to 59 with urothelial cancer. Sequenced here: PBMCs, sampled around atezolizumab (anti-PD-L1) treatment. Written as DNA, the CDR3 is TGTGCCAGCAGCGTAGCCGTAGCCGGTACTTCAGATACGCAGTATTTT. Protein product: CASSVAVAGTSDTQYF.